This T cell receptor beta chain is from a study of blood T cell repertoires in COVID-19. Study as a whole: Samples of COVID-19 (acute and convalescent) were obtained from the United States, Italy and Spain. The cDNA or gDNA used as material had been derived from T cells, B-cell-depleted T cells, or PBMCs.

Per the original data handling: Estimation of nucleated cell counts relied on the amplification of reference gene primers. TCRdb keeps only in-frame clones here, not all; method: immunoSEQ multiplex PCR. Clonal size and the V and J genes are those of that table, whereas D and trimming came from the DNA. The sample has some 150,000 clones; almost 85% are singletons. Germline assignment: CDR1 SGHNT and CDR2 YENEEA. The V gene end was trimmed by 1 base and the J gene end by 5 bases; junction bases not matched to a gene: 3. This CDR3 is built from 14 residues. This chain connects TRBV11-3 to TRBJ2-5; 8 bases align to TRBD1. Sequenced input: peripheral blood. The source is a middle-aged man with acute or convalescent COVID-19. The CDR3 bases are TGTGCCAGCAGCTTAGGGGGACAGGAGGAGACCCAGTACTTC. Translating gives CASSLGGQEETQYF. Supplemented by reference TRBV11-3 and TRBJ2-5, the full variable domain reads EAGVVQSPRYKIIEKKQPVAFWCNPISGHNTLYWYLQNLGQGPELLIRYENEEAVDDSQLPKDRFSAERLKGVDSTLKIQPAELGDSAVYLCASSLGGQEETQYFGPGTRLLVL.